What follows are 5 T cell receptor beta chains derived from one specimen sequenced in a study of shared clonotypes between healthy human individuals. Method: immunoSEQ multiplex PCR; TCRdb's copy keeps in-frame clones and lacks some. The table lists around 2.1 million clones, 90% to 95% of them singletons. CD8 cells classed as naive were CD45RO-negative and positively selected for CCR7, excluding terminally differentiated effector memory CD45RA+ cells. Specimen: naive CD8+ T cells from PBMCs. The receptor set was obtained from a man in his late teens or twenties in good health. Some clones in this sample may be carry-over from other donors' samples.

This chain links TRBV9 with TRBJ2-5, with D possibly being TRBD1 (5 bases). The length of the CDR3 is 13 residues. Germline V gene sequence: CDR1 SGDLS, CDR2 YYNGEE. Between the trimmed V and J ends, which lost 0 bases and 2 bases, there was a span of 5 bases. The CDR3 DNA follows: TGTGCCAGCAGCGTAGACAGGCAAGAGACCCAGTACTTC. Translation gives CASSVDRQETQYF.

The chain joins TRBV9 to TRBJ2-5; 7 bases line up with TRBD2. This CDR3 has 17 amino acids. Germline CDR1 SGDLS, CDR2 YYNGEE. J gave up 1 base and V 4 bases, and 13 bases lay outside the gene matches. The CDR3 region is CASSPQRRASGQETQYF. CDR3 DNA sequence: TGTGCCAGCAGCCCCCAAAGAAGGGCTAGCGGCCAAGAGACCCAGTACTTC. Supplemented by reference TRBV9 and TRBJ2-5, the full variable domain reads DSGVTQTPKHLITATGQRVTLRCSPRSGDLSVYWYQQSLDQGLQFLIQYYNGEERAKGNILERFSAQQFPDLHSELNLSSLELGDSALYFCASSPQRRASGQETQYFGPGTRLLVL.

This chain uses TRBV30 with TRBJ2-5; 8 nucleotides line up with TRBD1. The CDR3 sequence is 12 residues long. V gave up 6 bases and J gave up 4 bases; unmatched junction bases: 4. Looked up from germline, CDR1 is GTSNPN and CDR2 is SVGIG (reference sequence). This CDR3 reads CACLGQGETQYF. The CDR3 DNA reads as TGTGCCTGCCTCGGACAGGGAGAGACCCAGTACTTC.

The genes are TRBV7-6 and TRBJ2-7; 7 nucleotides agree with TRBD1. The germline V gene encodes CDR1 SGHVS and CDR2 FNYEAQ. The CDR3 has 16 residues. After removal of 5 bases from V and 4 bases from J, the junction contained 14 bases not matched to a gene. The CDR3 is CASSTNRGGIEYEQYF. The DNA for the CDR3 is TGTGCCAGCAGCACCAACAGGGGTGGTATTGAGTACGAGCAGTACTTC.

The V and J genes are TRBV9 and TRBJ2-1; 8 positions agree with TRBD2. Trimming removed 3 bases from V and 7 bases from J; junction bases left unmatched: 6. CDR1 SGDLS and CDR2 YYNGEE come from the germline V gene. This CDR3 contains 14 residues. CDR3 amino acids: CASSGRGGHNEQFF. The CDR3 bases are TGTGCCAGCAGCGGTCGCGGGGGGCATAATGAGCAGTTCTTC.